A selection of T cell receptor beta chains follows, all from one sample in a study of T cell responses to AZD1222 COVID-19 vaccine. Assay: immunoSEQ multiplex PCR; the TCRdb copy retains only in-frame clones and omits some. The sample holds approximately 160,000 clones; 85% to 95% are singletons and the top ten take over 0.7%. Sequenced material: peripheral blood, taken on day 0 of AZD1222 vaccination. All receptors come from an adult in good health. Each CDR3 is given with its conserved first and last residue. A D gene is named only where the DNA matches it firmly. The size field is filled for only some rows; it gives once, few, many or a size class.

V,size,D,J,CDR3,DNA
TRBV9,NA,NA,TRBJ1-6,CASSVEGTDSPLHF,TGTGCCAGCAGCGTAGAGGGGACCGATTCACCCCTCCACTTT
TRBV27,NA,NA,TRBJ2-1,CASSWSWGAVRDEQFF,TGTGCCAGCAGTTGGTCTTGGGGGGCAGTTAGGGATGAGCAGTTCTTC
TRBV2,once,TRBD1,TRBJ1-2,CASSEVGAGGQGYTF,TGTGCCAGCAGTGAAGTCGGAGCAGGGGGACAGGGCTACACCTTC
TRBV27,NA,NA,TRBJ2-7,CASSSRISGRSEQYF,TGTGCCAGCAGTTCGCGCATCTCGGGGCGGTCCGAGCAGTACTTC
TRBV7-9,NA,NA,TRBJ2-3,CASSRVIHTQYF,TGTGCCAGCAGCCGGGTTATACATACGCAGTATTTT
TRBV2,NA,TRBD1,TRBJ1-1,CASSDDRGRGTEAFF,TGTGCCAGCAGTGACGACAGGGGGCGAGGAACTGAAGCTTTCTTT
TRBV24-1,NA,NA,TRBJ2-5,CATSDLYSETQYF,TGTGCCACCAGTGATTTGTACTCGGAGACCCAGTACTTC
TRBV28,once,NA,TRBJ1-5,CASSYTGTPSNQPQHF,TGTGCCAGCAGCTACACCGGGACACCGAGCAATCAGCCCCAGCATTTT
TRBV5-1,NA,TRBD2,TRBJ2-7,CASSKGLAGPNSYEQYF,TGCGCCAGCAGCAAGGGACTAGCGGGGCCAAACTCCTACGAGCAGTACTTC
TRBV6-2/TRBV6-3,NA,TRBD2,TRBJ2-6,CASSPQRGYGANVLTF,TGTGCCAGCAGCCCTCAGCGGGGGTATGGGGCCAACGTCCTGACTTTC